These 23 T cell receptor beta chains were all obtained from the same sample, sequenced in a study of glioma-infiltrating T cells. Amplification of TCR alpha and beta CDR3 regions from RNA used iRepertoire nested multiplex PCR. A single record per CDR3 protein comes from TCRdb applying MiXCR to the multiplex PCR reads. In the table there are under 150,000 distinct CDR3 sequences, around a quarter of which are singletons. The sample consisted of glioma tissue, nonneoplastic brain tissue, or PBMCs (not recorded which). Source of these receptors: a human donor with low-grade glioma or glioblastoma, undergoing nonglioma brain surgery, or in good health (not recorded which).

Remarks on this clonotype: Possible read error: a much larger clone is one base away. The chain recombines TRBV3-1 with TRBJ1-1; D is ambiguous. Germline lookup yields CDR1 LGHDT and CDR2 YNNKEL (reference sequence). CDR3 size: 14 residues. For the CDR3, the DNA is TGTGCCAGCAGCTCCCAGCCGGGGAACACTGGAGCTTTCTTT. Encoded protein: CASSSQPGNTGAFF.

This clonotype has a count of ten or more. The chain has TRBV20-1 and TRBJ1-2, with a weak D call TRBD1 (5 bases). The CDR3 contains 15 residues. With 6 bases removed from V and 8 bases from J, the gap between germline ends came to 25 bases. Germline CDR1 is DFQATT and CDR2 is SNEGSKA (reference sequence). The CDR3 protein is CSAQYARQSWGGYTF. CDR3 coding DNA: TGCAGTGCCCAATACGCTAGACAGTCCTGGGGCGGCTACACCTTC.

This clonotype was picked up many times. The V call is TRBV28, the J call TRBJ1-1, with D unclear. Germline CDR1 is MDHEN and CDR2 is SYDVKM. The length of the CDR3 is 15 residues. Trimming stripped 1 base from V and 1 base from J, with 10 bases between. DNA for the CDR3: TGTGCCAGCAGTTTATATTCCTGGGAGAACACTGAAGCTTTCTTT. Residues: CASSLYSWENTEAFF.

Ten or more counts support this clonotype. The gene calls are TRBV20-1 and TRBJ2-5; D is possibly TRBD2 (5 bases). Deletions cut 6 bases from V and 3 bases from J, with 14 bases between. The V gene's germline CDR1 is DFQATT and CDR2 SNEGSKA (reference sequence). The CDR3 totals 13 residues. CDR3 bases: TGCAGTGCCCCCCCGGCCGGGGAAGAGACCCAGTACTTC. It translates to CSAPPAGEETQYF.

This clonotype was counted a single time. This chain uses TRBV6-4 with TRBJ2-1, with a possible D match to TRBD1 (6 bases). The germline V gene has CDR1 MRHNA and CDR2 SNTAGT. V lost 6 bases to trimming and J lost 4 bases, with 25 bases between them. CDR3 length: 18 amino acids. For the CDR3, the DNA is TGTGCCAGCAGACAGGGACCCCCACCTGTTTGGCCATACAATGAGCAGTTCTTC. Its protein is CASRQGPPPVWPYNEQFF.

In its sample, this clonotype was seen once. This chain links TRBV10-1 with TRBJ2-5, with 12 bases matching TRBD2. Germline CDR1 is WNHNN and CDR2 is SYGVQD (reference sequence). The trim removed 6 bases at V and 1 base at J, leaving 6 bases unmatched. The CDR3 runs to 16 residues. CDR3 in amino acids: CASRPTSGGPQETQYF. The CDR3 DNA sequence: TGCGCCAGCAGACCGACTAGCGGGGGCCCCCAAGAGACCCAGTACTTC.

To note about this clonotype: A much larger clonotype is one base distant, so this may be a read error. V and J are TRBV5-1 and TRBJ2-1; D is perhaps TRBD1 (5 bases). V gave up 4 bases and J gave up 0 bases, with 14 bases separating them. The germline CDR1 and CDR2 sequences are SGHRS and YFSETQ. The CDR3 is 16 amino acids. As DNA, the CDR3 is TGCGCCAGCAGCAACGCACAGGCGTCCTCCTACAATGAGCAGTTCTTC. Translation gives CASSNAQASSYNEQFF.

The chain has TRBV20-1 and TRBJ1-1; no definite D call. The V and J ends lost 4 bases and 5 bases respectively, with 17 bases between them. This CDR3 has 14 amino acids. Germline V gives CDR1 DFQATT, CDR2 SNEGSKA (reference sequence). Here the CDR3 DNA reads TGCAGTGCTACCCCCGGCGGGCCGGGGACTGAAGCTTTCTTT. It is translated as CSATPGGPGTEAFF.

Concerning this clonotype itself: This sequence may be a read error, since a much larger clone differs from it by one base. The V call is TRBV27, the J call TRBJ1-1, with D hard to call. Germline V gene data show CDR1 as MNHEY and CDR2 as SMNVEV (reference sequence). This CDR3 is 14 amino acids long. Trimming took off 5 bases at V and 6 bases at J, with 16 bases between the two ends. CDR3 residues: CASSDSPGRAEAFF. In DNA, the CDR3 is TGTGCCAGCAGTGACTCCCCAGGTCGCGCTGAAGCTTTCTTT.

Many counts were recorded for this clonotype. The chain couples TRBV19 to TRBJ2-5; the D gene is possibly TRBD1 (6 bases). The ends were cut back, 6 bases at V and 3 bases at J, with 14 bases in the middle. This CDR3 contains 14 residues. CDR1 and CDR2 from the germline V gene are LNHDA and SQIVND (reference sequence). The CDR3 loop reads CASRTNRDKETQYF. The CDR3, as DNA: TGTGCCAGTAGGACTAACCGGGACAAAGAGACCCAGTACTTC.

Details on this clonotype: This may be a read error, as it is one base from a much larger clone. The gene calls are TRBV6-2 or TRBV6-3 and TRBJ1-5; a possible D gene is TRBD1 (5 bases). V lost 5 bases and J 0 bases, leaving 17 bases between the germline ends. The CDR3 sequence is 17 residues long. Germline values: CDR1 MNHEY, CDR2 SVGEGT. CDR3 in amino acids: CASSAETAHNSNQPQHF. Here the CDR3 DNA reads TGTGCCAGCAGTGCGGAGACAGCCCATAATAGCAATCAGCCCCAGCATTTT.

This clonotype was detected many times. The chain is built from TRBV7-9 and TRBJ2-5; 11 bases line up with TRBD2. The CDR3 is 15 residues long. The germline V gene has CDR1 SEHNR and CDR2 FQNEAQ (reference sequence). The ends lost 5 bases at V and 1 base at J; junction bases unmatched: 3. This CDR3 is CASSLGLAAQETQYF. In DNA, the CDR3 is TGTGCCAGCAGCCTGGGACTAGCGGCCCAAGAGACCCAGTACTTC.

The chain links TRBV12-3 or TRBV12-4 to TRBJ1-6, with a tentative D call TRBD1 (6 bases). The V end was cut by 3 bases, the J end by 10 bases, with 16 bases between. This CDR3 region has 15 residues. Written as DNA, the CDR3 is TGTGCCAGCAGTTTTGCGGACAGAGTCGGGTCACCCCTCCACTTT. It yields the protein CASSFADRVGSPLHF.

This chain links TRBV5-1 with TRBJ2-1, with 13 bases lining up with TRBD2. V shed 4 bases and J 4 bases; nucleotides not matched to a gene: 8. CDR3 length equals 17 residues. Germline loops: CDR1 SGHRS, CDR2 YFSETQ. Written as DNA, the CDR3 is TGCGCCAGCAGCCCCTACAAGACTAGCGGGGGGTACAATGAGCAGTTCTTC. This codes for CASSPYKTSGGYNEQFF.

CDR3 loop: CASRPNTGVGTEAFF. The DNA for the CDR3 is TGTGCCAGCAGACCCAATACAGGGGTGGGCACTGAAGCTTTCTTT. This chain connects TRBV7-6 to TRBJ1-1, with 7 bases fitting TRBD1. The germline V gene has CDR1 SGHVS and CDR2 FNYEAQ. The CDR3 runs 15 residues. V shed 6 bases and J 4 bases; nucleotides not matched to a gene: 11. Together with reference TRBV7-6 and TRBJ1-1, the CDR3 gives the full variable domain: GAGVSQSPRYKVTKRGQDVALRCDPISGHVSLYWYRQALGQGPEFLTYFNYEAQQDKSGLPNDRFSAERPEGSISTLTIQRTEQRDSAMYRCASRPNTGVGTEAFFGQGTRLTVV.

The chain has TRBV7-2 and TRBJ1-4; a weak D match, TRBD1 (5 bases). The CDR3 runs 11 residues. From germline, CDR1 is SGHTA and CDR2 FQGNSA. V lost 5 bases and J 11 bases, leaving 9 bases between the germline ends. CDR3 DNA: TGTGCCAGCAGCATGGACACGAAACTGTTTTTT. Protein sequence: CASSMDTKLFF.

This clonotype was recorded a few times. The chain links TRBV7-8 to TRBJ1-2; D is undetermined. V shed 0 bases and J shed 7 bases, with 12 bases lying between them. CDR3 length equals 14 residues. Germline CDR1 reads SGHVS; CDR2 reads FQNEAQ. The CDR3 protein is CASSLASREGGYTF. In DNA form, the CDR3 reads TGTGCCAGCAGCTTAGCATCAAGAGAGGGTGGCTACACCTTC.

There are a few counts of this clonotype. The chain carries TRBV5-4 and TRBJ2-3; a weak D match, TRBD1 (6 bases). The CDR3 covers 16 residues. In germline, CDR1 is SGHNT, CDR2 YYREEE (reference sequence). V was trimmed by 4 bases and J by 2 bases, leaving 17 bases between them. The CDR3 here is CASSKQGTHPTDTQYF. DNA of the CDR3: TGTGCCAGCAGCAAACAGGGAACCCACCCCACAGATACGCAGTATTTT.

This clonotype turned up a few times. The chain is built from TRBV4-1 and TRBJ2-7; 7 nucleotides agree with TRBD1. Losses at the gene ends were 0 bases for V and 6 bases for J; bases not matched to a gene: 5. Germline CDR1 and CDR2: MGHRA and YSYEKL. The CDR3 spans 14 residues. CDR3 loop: CASSQEENRGEQYV. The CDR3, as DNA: TGCGCCAGCAGCCAAGAAGAGAACAGGGGCGAGCAGTACGTC.

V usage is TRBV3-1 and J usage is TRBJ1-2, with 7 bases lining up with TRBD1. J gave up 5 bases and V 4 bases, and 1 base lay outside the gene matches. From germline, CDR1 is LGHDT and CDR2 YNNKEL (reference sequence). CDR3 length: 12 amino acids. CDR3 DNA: TGTGCCAGCAGCCCACAGGGGTATGGCTACACCTTC. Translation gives CASSPQGYGYTF.

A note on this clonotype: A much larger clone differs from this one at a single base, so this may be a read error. The DNA for the CDR3 is TGCAGTGCTAGAGATTGGGCCGCCGGGCAAGCGACAGGAGTTATCAATCAGCCCCAGCATTTT. Translation: CSARDWAAGQATGVINQPQHF. This chain joins TRBV20-1 and TRBJ1-5, with D maybe TRBD1 (6 bases). Trimming stripped 0 bases from V and 3 bases from J, with 30 bases between. There are 21 residues in the CDR3. Germline V gives CDR1 DFQATT, CDR2 SNEGSKA (reference sequence).

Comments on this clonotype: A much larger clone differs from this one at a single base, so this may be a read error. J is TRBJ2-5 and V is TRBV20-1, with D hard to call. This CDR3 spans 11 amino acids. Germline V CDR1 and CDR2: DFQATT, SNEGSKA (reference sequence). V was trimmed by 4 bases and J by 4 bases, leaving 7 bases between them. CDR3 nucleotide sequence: TGCAGTGCTAAAAGGAGAGAGACCCAGTACTTC. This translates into CSAKRRETQYF.

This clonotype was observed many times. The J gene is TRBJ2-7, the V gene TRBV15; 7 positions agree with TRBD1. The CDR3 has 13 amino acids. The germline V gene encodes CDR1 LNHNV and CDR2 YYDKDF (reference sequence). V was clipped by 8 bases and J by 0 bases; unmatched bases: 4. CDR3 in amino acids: CATRDRNSYEQYV. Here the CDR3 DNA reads TGTGCCACCCGGGACAGAAACTCCTACGAGCAGTACGTC.